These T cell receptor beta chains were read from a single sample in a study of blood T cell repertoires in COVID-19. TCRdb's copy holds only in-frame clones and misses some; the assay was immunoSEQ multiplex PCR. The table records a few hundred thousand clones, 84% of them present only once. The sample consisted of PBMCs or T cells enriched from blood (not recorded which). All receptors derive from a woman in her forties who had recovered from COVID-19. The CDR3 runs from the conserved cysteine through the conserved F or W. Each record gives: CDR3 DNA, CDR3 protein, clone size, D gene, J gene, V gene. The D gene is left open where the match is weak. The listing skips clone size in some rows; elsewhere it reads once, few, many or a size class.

TGTGCCAGCAGCCTTAGCGGGAGTACGTACAATGAGCAGTTCTTC	CASSLSGSTYNEQFF	-	TRBD2	TRBJ2-1	TRBV3-1/TRBV3-2
TGTGCCAGCAGCGTAGGACATTGGGGGGATCAGCCCCAGCATTTT	CASSVGHWGDQPQHF	once	-	TRBJ1-5	TRBV9
TGTGCCAGCAATGACAGGGGTGGCTATAGCAATCAGCCCCAGCATTTT	CASNDRGGYSNQPQHF	few	TRBD1	TRBJ1-5	TRBV19
TGTGCCTGGGGGCCGGGACTAGCAACCGGGGAGCTGTTTTTT	CAWGPGLATGELFF	-	TRBD2	TRBJ2-2	TRBV30
TGCGCCAGCAGTGAGGCGGGAGGGATGGATGAGCAGTTCTTC	CASSEAGGMDEQFF	-	TRBD2	TRBJ2-1	TRBV10-1
TGCGCCAGCAGCCAAGGGAGCAGGGGCTACGAGCAGTACTTC	CASSQGSRGYEQYF	-	-	TRBJ2-7	TRBV4-1
TGTGCCAGCAGGGCCCTTCGTAGGAGAGAGGATGAGCAGTTCTTC	CASRALRRREDEQFF	-	-	TRBJ2-1	TRBV11-2
TGTGCCAGCAGCTTCGACCCCAGCGATCAGCCCCAGCATTTT	CASSFDPSDQPQHF	-	-	TRBJ1-5	TRBV7-2
TGTGCCACCAGTGTAGGGGACTATGGCTACACCTTC	CATSVGDYGYTF	-	-	TRBJ1-2	TRBV24-1
TGTGCCAGCAGCTCCAATCCAGCGGGGGCTTACAATGAGCAGTTCTTC	CASSSNPAGAYNEQFF	-	TRBD2	TRBJ2-1	TRBV9
TGTGCCAGCAGCTCCCAGGAAAATCAGCCCCAGCATTTT	CASSSQENQPQHF	-	-	TRBJ1-5	TRBV7-2
TGTGCCACCAAGATGGATCTAGCGGGAGTCTGGGGCGGGGAGCTGTTTTTT	CATKMDLAGVWGGELFF	-	TRBD2	TRBJ2-2	TRBV15
TGTGCCAGCAGTGCCTATGGGACAGGGGGCTTCTACACCTTC	CASSAYGTGGFYTF	once	TRBD1	TRBJ1-2	TRBV2
TGTGCCATCAGTGGCGGCCCTCGGGTGTACGAGCAGTACTTC	CAISGGPRVYEQYF	-	-	TRBJ2-7	TRBV10-3
TGTGCCAGTTCGTCGGACAGGGGTCTCGGCTACACCTTC	CASSSDRGLGYTF	-	TRBD1	TRBJ1-2	TRBV19
TGTGCCAGTAGTGAGGACAGGGATAGGGAGACCCAGTACTTC	CASSEDRDRETQYF	-	TRBD1	TRBJ2-5	TRBV19
TGTGCCAGCGGGGGGGACACTGAAGCTTTCTTT	CASGGDTEAFF	-	-	TRBJ1-1	TRBV5-4
TGTGCCAGCAGCCCCGACCCGGGGACTGAAGCTTTCTTT	CASSPDPGTEAFF	-	-	TRBJ1-1	TRBV11-3
TGTGCCAGCAGTGAACTACAAGGTCGCGGGGAGACCCAGTACTTC	CASSELQGRGETQYF	-	-	TRBJ2-5	TRBV6-1
TGTGCCAGCAGCCCCTTAATCACCGGGGAGCTGTTTTTT	CASSPLITGELFF	few	-	TRBJ2-2	TRBV7-2
TGTGCCACGGCCAGCGGGCCCTCCTACAATGAGCAGTTCTTC	CATASGPSYNEQFF	-	-	TRBJ2-1	TRBV10-3
TGTGCCAGCTCACAGGGGGCTGACTATGGCTACACCTTC	CASSQGADYGYTF	once	TRBD1	TRBJ1-2	TRBV25-1
TGCGCCAGCAGCCAAGTTGGGACTAGCGGGAGTGTCGTTGGAGCCGGGGAGCTGTTTTTT	CASSQVGTSGSVVGAGELFF	-	TRBD2	TRBJ2-2	TRBV4-1
TGTGCCAGCTCATTCTCCGGGACAGCTGATCAGCCCCAGCATTTT	CASSFSGTADQPQHF	-	TRBD1	TRBJ1-5	TRBV18
TGTGCCAGTCGACAGGGGTGGCAAGAGACCCAGTACTTC	CASRQGWQETQYF	-	TRBD1	TRBJ2-5	TRBV28
TGTGCCAGCAGCTTCGTTGCGGCGGGGAGCCATGGCTACACCTTC	CASSFVAAGSHGYTF	many	-	TRBJ1-2	TRBV11-2
TGTGCCAGCAGTTGGGACAGCATACGGCCCCAGCATTTT	CASSWDSIRPQHF	-	TRBD1	TRBJ1-5	TRBV6-2/TRBV6-3
TGTGCCAGCAGCACCCAGGGCCGCAAAAACATTCAGTACTTC	CASSTQGRKNIQYF	-	-	TRBJ2-4	TRBV7-9
TGCGCCAGCAGCTCGGGACAGGGTGGGTCCACCCTCCACTTT	CASSSGQGGSTLHF	-	TRBD1	TRBJ1-6	TRBV5-1
TGCGCCAGCAGCCCCGGGGTGTCGGAGACCCAGTACTTC	CASSPGVSETQYF	-	-	TRBJ2-5	TRBV5-1
TGTGCCAGCAGTGCCGGACTGATGAACACTGAAGCTTTCTTT	CASSAGLMNTEAFF	-	-	TRBJ1-1	TRBV5-5
TGTGCCAGCAGAGCTATTTCACAGGGGGAGAATCAGCCCCAGCATTTT	CASRAISQGENQPQHF	-	TRBD1	TRBJ1-5	TRBV27
TGTGCCAGCAGTCGTGGCACGGATACGCAGTATTTT	CASSRGTDTQYF	-	-	TRBJ2-3	TRBV7-3
TGTGCCAGCACAGGGAACTATGGCTACACCTTC	CASTGNYGYTF	once	-	TRBJ1-2	TRBV28
TGTGCCAGCAGTTCCCTCGGGACTGTCACCTACGAGCAGTACTTC	CASSSLGTVTYEQYF	-	-	TRBJ2-7	TRBV28
TGCGCCAGCAGTGCTGGACTTTTCACAGATACGCAGTATTTT	CASSAGLFTDTQYF	-	-	TRBJ2-3	TRBV10-2
TGTGCCTGGAGTGCTAACAGCTACGAGCAGTACTTC	CAWSANSYEQYF	-	-	TRBJ2-7	TRBV30
TGTGCTAGTGGTGGAGCGGGAGGGTTGAATTTCAGGGAGCAGTTCTTC	CASGGAGGLNFREQFF	-	TRBD2	TRBJ2-1	TRBV12-5
TGTGCCAGCAGCTCTGCAAAGTTGGGCACGCAGTATTTT	CASSSAKLGTQYF	-	-	TRBJ2-3	TRBV7-2
TGTGCCAGCAGATTTAGCGGGAGAATTTTCACCGGGGAGCTGTTTTTT	CASRFSGRIFTGELFF	-	TRBD2	TRBJ2-2	TRBV6-6
TGCGCCAGCAGTACAGGGGGGATCACTGAAGCTTTCTTT	CASSTGGITEAFF	-	TRBD1	TRBJ1-1	TRBV5-1
TGTGCCAGTAGTCGCCAGCGGGGCTCCTACAATGAGCAGTTCTTC	CASSRQRGSYNEQFF	once	TRBD2	TRBJ2-1	TRBV19
TGTGCCAGCAGCCCCTTGGGCAGGGAGGGTTCACCCCTCCACTTT	CASSPLGREGSPLHF	-	-	TRBJ1-6	TRBV9
TGTGCCAGCAGCCCACAAGAGACCCAGTACTTC	CASSPQETQYF	-	-	TRBJ2-5	TRBV7-9
TGTGCCAGCTCCTTGACTAGCCGGGAGACCCAGTACTTC	CASSLTSRETQYF	-	TRBD2	TRBJ2-5	TRBV2
TGTGCCAGTAGTATAGTTCATAGCGGACGTACAGATACGCAGTATTTT	CASSIVHSGRTDTQYF	-	-	TRBJ2-3	TRBV19
TGTGCCACCAGGCCAGGGGTGGCCACCGGGGAGCTGTTTTTT	CATRPGVATGELFF	-	-	TRBJ2-2	TRBV15
TGTGCCAGCAGCTTACCCGCACTAGCGGGAATCACAGATACGCAGTATTTT	CASSLPALAGITDTQYF	-	TRBD2	TRBJ2-3	TRBV11-2
TGTGCCAGCAGTTTAACTAGCGGGGTTAATGAGCAGTTCTTC	CASSLTSGVNEQFF	-	TRBD2	TRBJ2-1	TRBV6-2/TRBV6-3
TGTGCCAGCAGCCCGGCGCAGGGGCCCTACGAGCAGTACTTC	CASSPAQGPYEQYF	once	-	TRBJ2-7	TRBV3-1/TRBV3-2